The T cell receptor beta chain described here comes from a study of cytomegalovirus exposure and HLA in healthy donors. Study overall: The same platform as the roughly 670 first-cohort repertoires was used for the 95 to 150 validation repertoires, a later analysis reported.

Clones were read by immunoSEQ multiplex PCR, and TCRdb kept only the in-frame ones, dropping some. Counted here are 200,000 to 250,000 clones, around 86% occurring once; the ten biggest clones make up 1.5% to 2.5%. CDR1 and CDR2 (germline): MDHEN, SYDVKM. V lost 6 bases to trimming and J lost 2 bases, with 13 bases between them. The CDR3 totals 14 residues. The sequence derives from a woman in her late teens or twenties in good health and CMV-seropositive. The sample comprised PBMCs. This chain uses TRBV28 with TRBJ1-1, with a possible D match to TRBD1 (5 bases). The DNA for the CDR3 is TGTGCCAGCAGCCACCAGGGTCTTAACACTGAAGCTTTCTTT. Protein product: CASSHQGLNTEAFF.